The 13 T cell receptor beta chains reported below all come from one sample, sequenced in a study of shared clonotypes between healthy human individuals. Using immunoSEQ multiplex PCR, the repertoire was profiled, and TCRdb retains in-frame clones only, with some absent. This table holds a few hundred thousand clones, approximately 80% found once. Sequences were obtained from PBMCs. These receptors came from a woman aged 35 to 49 in good health. Some clones in this sample may be carry-over from other donors' samples.

In regard to this clone: This clone may be a read error of a much larger clone one base away. This sample also contains other DNA sequences that code for the same CDR3. The chain carries TRBV2 and TRBJ2-2; tentatively, D is TRBD1 (5 bases). This CDR3 has 14 amino acids. V dropped 3 bases and J dropped 2 bases, with 7 bases sitting between them. Germline V gene sequence: CDR1 SNHLY, CDR2 FYNNEI. The CDR3 loop is CASSDRTNTGELFF. In nucleotides, the CDR3 is TGTGCCAGCAGTGACAGGACAAACACCGGGGAGCTGTTTTTT.

This sequence joins TRBV7-7 and TRBJ2-1; D may be TRBD2 (5 bases). Deletions cut 5 bases from V and 10 bases from J, with 24 bases between. The CDR3 sequence is 16 residues long. CDR1 and CDR2 (germline): SSHAT, FNYEAQ (reference sequence). The CDR3, as DNA: TGTGCCAGCAGCCTGGTAACGAGGGCCGCAATAGGGGAGCAGTTCTTC. Translated: CASSLVTRAAIGEQFF.

The rearrangement uses TRBV19 and TRBJ2-7, with unresolved D. V was shortened by 7 bases and J by 1 base, with 14 bases between the two germline ends. CDR1 LNHDA and CDR2 SQIVND come from the germline V gene (reference sequence). The CDR3 sequence is 14 residues long. The CDR3 region is CASKAQLLSYEQYF. In DNA form, the CDR3 reads TGTGCCAGTAAGGCGCAACTCCTTTCCTACGAGCAGTACTTC.

The V gene is TRBV7-2, the J gene TRBJ1-5; a weak D match, TRBD1 (5 bases). From germline, CDR1 is SGHTA and CDR2 FQGNSA. Trimming removed 5 bases at V and 6 bases at J, with 14 bases between. There are 14 residues in the CDR3. The DNA for the CDR3 is TGTGCCAGCAGCAAAGTGGGGGTGGGTCAGCCCCAGCATTTT. Translation gives CASSKVGVGQPQHF.

J is TRBJ1-1 and V is TRBV19, with unresolved D. CDR1 LNHDA and CDR2 SQIVND come from the germline V gene (reference sequence). Between the trimmed V and J ends, which lost 11 bases and 5 bases, there was a span of 15 bases. This CDR3 comprises 12 residues. As DNA, the CDR3 is TGTGCCTCCACCAAGGACGGGACTGAAGCTTTCTTT. Protein product: CASTKDGTEAFF.

Concerning this clone: Germline and junction disagree at one end, which may indicate a read error. The chain has TRBV29-1 and TRBJ1-1; 7 bases line up with TRBD1. The CDR3 length is 14 residues. Per the germline V gene, CDR1 is SQVTM and CDR2 is ANQGSEA. The CDR3 DNA reads as TGCAGCTACACCAAGGGGGCGGAGAACACTGAAGCTTTCTTC. Translated, it gives CSYTKGAENTEAFF.

This chain joins TRBV28 and TRBJ1-1; TRBD1 might be the D (6 bases). CDR1 is MDHEN, CDR2 SYDVKM, per germline. V was pared by 5 bases and J by 8 bases, with 9 bases between. CDR3 length: 11 amino acids. The CDR3 region has the DNA TGTGCCAGCAGTCTTGACAGGGAAGCTTTCTTT. Protein product: CASSLDREAFF.

This clone was observed a few times. J is TRBJ1-2 and V is TRBV28; weak D call: TRBD1 (5 bases). The CDR3 is 13 residues long. The germline V gene encodes CDR1 MDHEN and CDR2 SYDVKM. V gave up 2 bases and J gave up 8 bases, with 12 bases separating them. DNA for the CDR3: TGTGCCAGCAGTTTAAGGGACGGCCTGGGCTACACCTTC. This encodes CASSLRDGLGYTF.

The chain combines TRBV19 with TRBJ1-1; the match to TRBD1 covers 9 bases. Germline CDR1 reads LNHDA; CDR2 reads SQIVND (reference sequence). This CDR3 spans 14 amino acids. J was trimmed by 7 bases and V by 4 bases; bases with no gene match: 7. CDR3 region: CASSRDRDILEAFF. CDR3 sequence (DNA): TGTGCCAGTAGTAGGGACAGGGACATACTTGAAGCTTTCTTT.

With respect to this clone: The same CDR3 is also encoded by other DNA sequences in this sample. J is TRBJ2-1 and V is TRBV7-3; 8 nucleotides align to TRBD2. This CDR3 is 15 amino acids long. Germline loops: CDR1 SGHTA, CDR2 FQGTGA. Germline trimming cut 6 bases from V and 4 bases from J; bases unmatched to any gene: 8. In nucleotides, the CDR3 is TGTGCCAGCAGTGAGAGCGGGAGCAGTTACAATGAGCAGTTCTTC. This sequence encodes CASSESGSSYNEQFF.

A remark on this clone: The likely explanation is a read error, given a far larger clone one base away. This sample includes further DNA sequences coding for the same CDR3. The chain combines TRBV5-1 with TRBJ2-2, with TRBD1 matching 8 bases. The CDR3 consists of 14 residues. From germline, CDR1 is SGHRS and CDR2 YFSETQ. The CDR3 sequence: CASRDRVNTGELFF. As DNA, the CDR3 is TGCGCCAGCAGGGACAGGGTGAACACTGGGGAGCTGTTTTTT.

This chain connects TRBV15 to TRBJ2-3; D not certain. The CDR3 is made up of 12 amino acids. The germline V and J ends were trimmed by 5 bases and 4 bases, with 7 bases remaining between them. Germline CDR1 reads LNHNV; CDR2 reads YYDKDF (reference sequence). The CDR3 reads CATSRRSDTQYF. CDR3 coding DNA: TGTGCCACCAGCCGTAGGTCAGATACGCAGTATTTT.

J is TRBJ1-1 and V is TRBV10-3; the match to TRBD1 covers 7 bases. The germline gives CDR1 ENHRY, CDR2 SYGVKD. CDR3 length equals 14 residues. V shed 9 bases and J 3 bases; nucleotides not matched to a gene: 10. CDR3 in DNA: TGTGCCATTTGCCCCGAGGGGGCGGACACTGAAGCTTTCTTT. It is translated as CAICPEGADTEAFF.